What follows is one T cell receptor beta chain and its context. The antigen remains unidentified. This sample is part of a study of cytomegalovirus exposure and HLA in healthy donors. Study results and caveats: Researchers catalogued about 150 TCR beta chains as cytomegalovirus-associated. In vitro assays verified that three CMV-associated chains recognized CMV antigens specifically.

The germline gives CDR1 MNHEY, CDR2 SMNVEV (reference sequence). The length of the CDR3 is 16 residues. V was pared by 11 bases and J by 4 bases, with 18 bases of the junction left unmatched. The donors were part of the validation cohort, which consisted of roughly 120 subjects and was separate from the first cohort of 666 subjects. TCRdb's copy holds only in-frame clones and misses some; the assay was immunoSEQ multiplex PCR. The table includes 200,000 to 300,000 clones, about 90% detected once. Sequencing was done on a sample of PBMCs. This chain links TRBV27 with TRBJ2-5, with 8 bases that match TRBD1. The receptor was isolated from a woman aged 25 to 39 in good health and CMV-seronegative. CDR3 region: CASHGVDRGGGETQYF. CDR3 DNA: TGTGCCTCGCACGGGGTTGACAGGGGCGGAGGAGAGACCCAGTACTTC.